Listed here are 11 T cell receptor beta chains from one sample, sequenced in a study of cytotoxic CD8 clonotypes in ibrutinib-treated CLL. Profiling relied on immunoSEQ multiplex PCR, and the TCRdb table lists in-frame clones only, not all of them. The sample includes about 85,000 clones, roughly 77% of them seen just once. Material: PBMCs, obtained after 12 months of ibrutinib treatment. These receptors all stem from a human donor with chronic lymphocytic leukemia.

The V call is TRBV5-1, the J call TRBJ2-1; 11 positions agree with TRBD2. J gave up 5 bases and V 4 bases, and 11 bases lay outside the gene matches. The CDR3 spans 17 residues. CDR1 and CDR2 from the germline V gene are SGHRS and YFSETQ. CDR3 region: CASSAGPGLAAHNEQFF. The CDR3 bases are TGCGCCAGCAGCGCCGGCCCGGGACTAGCGGCACACAATGAGCAGTTCTTC.

The rearrangement uses TRBV7-8 and TRBJ2-1; D tentatively reads TRBD1 or TRBD2 (5 bases each). The V end lost 1 base, the J end lost 6 bases, and 16 bases lay between the germline ends. The CDR3 spans 16 residues. CDR1 and CDR2 (germline): SGHVS, FQNEAQ. Here the CDR3 reads CASSLGRPRGGNEQFF. In DNA, the CDR3 is TGTGCCAGCAGCTTAGGGCGCCCCCGTGGGGGCAATGAGCAGTTCTTC.

This clone appeared a single time. The chain is built from TRBV6-6 and TRBJ1-2, with D possibly being TRBD1 (6 bases). Germline loops: CDR1 MNHNY, CDR2 SVGAGI (reference sequence). The CDR3 runs to 12 residues. V was clipped by 7 bases and J by 6 bases, with 12 bases between them. In DNA, the CDR3 is TGTGCCAGCACCAGACAGGCCGATGGCTACACCTTC. It codes for CASTRQADGYTF.

The rearrangement links TRBV6-5 to TRBJ1-1; D is unclear. Trimming left V 6 bases short and J 5 bases short, with 19 bases between. The CDR3 length is 15 residues. Germline CDR1 is MNHEY and CDR2 is SVGAGI. Written as DNA, the CDR3 is TGTGCCAGCAGCCAACGGGCGGGGTTAGGGACTGAAGCTTTCTTT. This gives the protein CASSQRAGLGTEAFF.

The rearrangement links TRBV7-9 to TRBJ2-1; TRBD2 aligns across 15 bases. V dropped 4 bases and J dropped 0; count of bases not matched to a gene: 4. The germline CDR1 and CDR2 sequences are SEHNR and FQNEAQ (reference sequence). The CDR3 sequence is 18 residues long. The CDR3 spells CASSSGLAGGSSYNEQFF. The CDR3 coding sequence is TGTGCCAGCAGCTCTGGACTAGCGGGGGGGAGCTCCTACAATGAGCAGTTCTTC.

The chain couples TRBV7-3 to TRBJ2-3; D unclear. The length of the CDR3 is 14 residues. V was cut by 5 bases and J by 2 bases, with 11 bases left in between. CDR1 and CDR2 (germline): SGHTA, FQGTGA. CDR3 protein: CASSPRSNTDTQYF. As DNA, the CDR3 is TGTGCCAGCAGCCCCCGGAGCAACACAGATACGCAGTATTTT.

V gene TRBV5-1 combines with J gene TRBJ2-5; perhaps TRBD1 as D (6 bases). V shed 4 bases and J shed 1 base, with 14 bases lying between them. Germline CDR1 and CDR2: SGHRS and YFSETQ. The CDR3 covers 15 residues. CDR3 DNA sequence: TGCGCCAGCAGCCCCCAGGGGTTGGTCCAAGAGACCCAGTACTTC. This codes for CASSPQGLVQETQYF.

This clone was picked up a small number of times. V usage is TRBV5-1 and J usage is TRBJ2-7; 10 nucleotides agree with TRBD2. The CDR3 length is 14 residues. Germline V gives CDR1 SGHRS, CDR2 YFSETQ. The V segment lost 8 bases and the J segment 0 bases; nucleotides outside the gene matches: 5. The CDR3: CASGTSDPSYEQYF. The CDR3 coding sequence is TGCGCCAGTGGGACTAGCGACCCCTCCTACGAGCAGTACTTC.

The V call is TRBV5-1, the J call TRBJ2-7, with 9 bases lining up with TRBD1. This CDR3 is built from 12 residues. V dropped 4 bases and J dropped 7; count of bases not matched to a gene: 3. Germline V CDR1 and CDR2: SGHRS, YFSETQ. The CDR3 region has the DNA TGCGCCAGCAGCCCACAGGGGGCTGAGCAGTACTTC. This gives the protein CASSPQGAEQYF.

CDR3 coding DNA: TGTGCCAGCAGCGTAGGATTGCGGGAGGGCCTACGCACAGATACGCAGTATTTT. Its protein product is CASSVGLREGLRTDTQYF. This rearrangement joins TRBV9 to TRBJ2-3; the match to TRBD2 covers 9 bases. This CDR3 spans 18 amino acids. The junction had 9 bases not matched to a gene; V was cut back by 0 bases and J by 1 base. Germline values: CDR1 SGDLS, CDR2 YYNGEE. Combining the CDR3 with reference TRBV9 and TRBJ2-3 gives the whole variable domain DSGVTQTPKHLITATGQRVTLRCSPRSGDLSVYWYQQSLDQGLQFLIQYYNGEERAKGNILERFSAQQFPDLHSELNLSSLELGDSALYFCASSVGLREGLRTDTQYFGPGTRLTVL.

J is TRBJ2-5 and V is TRBV5-1; no definite D call. V dropped 0 bases and J dropped 1 base, with 7 bases sitting between them. In germline, CDR1 is SGHRS, CDR2 YFSETQ. The CDR3 length is 14 residues. This chain's CDR3 is CASSLGASQETQYF. CDR3 bases: TGCGCCAGCAGCTTGGGGGCTAGCCAAGAGACCCAGTACTTC. Based on the CDR3 plus reference TRBV5-1 and TRBJ2-5, the full variable domain is KAGVTQTPRYLIKTRGQQVTLSCSPISGHRSVSWYQQTPGQGLQFLFEYFSETQRNKGNFPGRFSGRQFSNSRSEMNVSTLELGDSALYLCASSLGASQETQYFGPGTRLLVL.